This T cell receptor (beta chain) was sequenced for a study of control samples from healthy donors and cancer patients. The method was immunoSEQ multiplex PCR; TCRdb's version includes in-frame clones alone and lacks a portion of them. There are approximately 70,000 clones in the sample; roughly 87% occur only once, and less than 6.5% lies in the top ten. The J segment lost 3 bases and the V segment lost 6 bases, leaving 6 bases of the junction unmatched. Germline loops: CDR1 KGHSH, CDR2 LQKENI. This CDR3 has 15 amino acids. The V gene is TRBV18, the J gene TRBJ1-5, with 9 nucleotides matching TRBD1. This sequence was found in a man between 60 and 75 years old with colorectal cancer. The sample comprised PBMCs. Here the CDR3 DNA reads TGTGCCAGCTCGTCCGGGACAGGGACCAATCAGCCCCAGCATTTT. This encodes CASSSGTGTNQPQHF.